Listed here are 15 T cell receptor beta chains from one sample, sequenced in a study of T-cell reconstitution after alpha-beta-depleted transplantation in children. Unique molecular identifiers tagged the TCRbeta library. TCRdb used MiXCR to reprocess the PCR reads, holding one entry per CDR3 protein. The sample consists of hundreds of thousands of distinct CDR3 sequences, 18% of them appearing once. Here the sequenced sample was PBMCs from the stem cell graft donor, taken from the stem cell graft. The receptors derive from a human donor who donated a stem cell graft to a child with acute lymphoblastic leukemia.

This clonotype turned up a few times. The chain combines TRBV11-2 with TRBJ2-7; D is unresolved. Trimming took 3 bases from V and 6 from J, leaving 12 bases between them. The CDR3 covers 13 residues. Germline lookup yields CDR1 SGHAT and CDR2 FQNNGV. CDR3 protein: CASSLLTAFEQYF. The CDR3 DNA reads as TGTGCCAGCAGCTTGTTGACGGCCTTCGAGCAGTACTTC.

The chain carries TRBV5-1 and TRBJ2-7, with 10 bases matching TRBD1. V lost 0 bases to trimming and J lost 5 bases; unmatched junction nucleotides: 5. The CDR3 has 15 amino acids. Germline CDR1 and CDR2: SGHRS and YFSETQ. CDR3 in amino acids: CASSLVTGGSHEQYF. CDR3 nucleotides: TGCGCCAGCAGCTTGGTGACAGGGGGCAGCCACGAGCAGTACTTC.

This CDR3 is CSARDHGSEPQHF. DNA for the CDR3: TGCAGTGCTAGAGATCATGGATCGGAGCCCCAGCATTTT. V usage is TRBV20-1 and J usage is TRBJ1-5; unclear D gene. Per germline, CDR1 DFQATT and CDR2 SNEGSKA (reference sequence). The CDR3 covers 13 residues. V was cut by 0 bases and J by 8 bases, with 11 bases left in between.

The rearrangement links TRBV6-1 to TRBJ1-3, with TRBD1 matching 7 bases. CDR1 and CDR2 from the germline V gene are MNHNS and SASEGT. J lost 3 bases, V lost 6 bases, and 5 bases had no gene match. The CDR3 is 14 residues long. The CDR3 region has the DNA TGTGCCAGCAGCACCCCAGGGGGTGGAAACACCATATATTTT. This sequence encodes CASSTPGGGNTIYF.

The table lists this clonotype with a few counts. The CDR3 DNA reads as TGCGCCAGCACCTATCGCCTGGACAGACAAGAGACCCAGTACTTC. Amino acids: CASTYRLDRQETQYF. The chain joins TRBV5-1 to TRBJ2-5; possible D gene TRBD1, 6 bases. CDR1 SGHRS and CDR2 YFSETQ come from the germline V gene. V shed 6 bases and J shed 2 bases, with 17 bases lying between them. CDR3 length: 15 residues.

V usage is TRBV4-1 and J usage is TRBJ2-7; 14 bases line up with TRBD2. The ends lost 3 bases at V and 0 bases at J; junction bases unmatched: 7. The CDR3 is made up of 18 amino acids. Per the germline V gene, CDR1 is MGHRA and CDR2 is YSYEKL. CDR3 in amino acids: CASSQAGLAGASSYEQYF. The CDR3 DNA reads as TGCGCCAGCAGCCAGGCGGGACTAGCGGGAGCCTCCTCCTACGAGCAGTACTTC.

The rearrangement links TRBV20-1 to TRBJ2-1; 14 nucleotides agree with TRBD2. The CDR3 loop spans 16 amino acids. Looked up from germline, CDR1 is DFQATT and CDR2 is SNEGSKA (reference sequence). Unmatched junction bases numbered 12, after V lost 5 bases and J lost 9 bases. This chain's CDR3 is CSALTGLAGVLGEQFF. The CDR3 DNA follows: TGCAGTGCTCTCACGGGACTAGCGGGAGTCTTGGGTGAGCAGTTCTTC.

The rearrangement joins TRBV19 to TRBJ2-5; D unclear. V lost 2 bases to trimming and J lost 2 bases, with 9 bases between them. CDR1 is LNHDA and CDR2 is SQIVND in the germline V gene (reference sequence). This CDR3 has 14 residues. The DNA for the CDR3 is TGTGCCAGTAGTATAAGCAGGCGACAAGAGACCCAGTACTTC. This sequence encodes CASSISRRQETQYF.

This clonotype was recorded a few times. CDR3 in amino acids: CASSYSGPQQPQHF. DNA of the CDR3: TGTGCCAGCAGTTACTCAGGGCCCCAACAGCCCCAGCATTTT. The chain joins TRBV6-5 to TRBJ1-5; D is uncertain. V lost 0 bases and J lost 7, with 10 bases in between. Germline V gene data show CDR1 as MNHEY and CDR2 as SVGAGI. There are 14 residues in the CDR3.

The V and J genes are TRBV11-3 and TRBJ2-3, with D unresolved. V lost 6 bases and J lost 4, with 11 bases in between. The CDR3 has 13 amino acids. Germline V gives CDR1 SGHNT, CDR2 YENEEA. CDR3 loop: CASRLTGADTQYF. The CDR3 nucleotides read TGTGCCAGCAGACTAACCGGCGCAGATACGCAGTATTTT.

The chain joins TRBV7-3 to TRBJ2-2, with TRBD2 matching 16 bases. J gave up 0 bases and V 5 bases, and 6 bases lay outside the gene matches. Per the germline V gene, CDR1 is SGHTA and CDR2 is FQGTGA. CDR3 length: 19 residues. In nucleotides, the CDR3 is TGTGCCAGCAGCCCTCCGGGACTAGCGGGAGGGCCGAACACCGGGGAGCTGTTTTTT. Translated, it gives CASSPPGLAGGPNTGELFF.

This clonotype was seen more than once but under ten times. The rearrangement joins TRBV10-3 to TRBJ1-2; 7 bases match TRBD1. The germline CDR1 and CDR2 sequences are ENHRY and SYGVKD. The V segment lost 8 bases and the J segment 4 bases; nucleotides outside the gene matches: 7. This CDR3 is 13 amino acids long. CDR3 bases: TGTGCCATCGGCAGACAGGGCACCTATGGCTACACCTTC. Translated, it gives CAIGRQGTYGYTF.

V is TRBV27 and J is TRBJ2-1, with a tentative D call TRBD2 (6 bases). CDR3 size: 15 residues. Trimming cost V 3 bases and J 3 bases, with 12 bases left between them. Germline loops: CDR1 MNHEY, CDR2 SMNVEV (reference sequence). The CDR3 DNA is TGTGCCAGCAGTTTCGGAGGAGGGGACTACAATGAGCAGTTCTTC. It translates to CASSFGGGDYNEQFF.

The chain carries TRBV13 and TRBJ2-3; 13 bases match TRBD2. In germline, CDR1 is PRHDT, CDR2 FYEKMQ (reference sequence). The CDR3 has 16 residues. V shed 6 bases, J shed 6 bases, and the junction held 9 bases outside the gene matches. The DNA of the CDR3 is TGTGCCAGCAGACCACGGACTAGCGGGAGTCGTGATACGCAGTATTTT. Protein: CASRPRTSGSRDTQYF.

The gene calls are TRBV20-1 and TRBJ1-1; tentatively, D is TRBD1 (5 bases). Per the germline V gene, CDR1 is DFQATT and CDR2 is SNEGSKA (reference sequence). This CDR3 region has 11 residues. The CDR3 loop is CRQGVNTEAFF. The CDR3 DNA reads TGCAGGCAGGGTGTTAACACTGAAGCTTTCTTT.